This TCR beta chain is from a study of cytomegalovirus exposure and HLA in healthy donors. In the case of this clone: Its target is unknown.

The CDR3 is 18 amino acids. Per the germline V gene, CDR1 is SGDLS and CDR2 is YYNGEE. Trimming removed 0 bases from V and 2 bases from J; junction bases left unmatched: 12. PCR primers comprised 60 Vbeta and 13 Jbeta primers. Sequenced by immunoSEQ multiplex PCR; TCRdb stores in-frame clones only, minus some. The sample carries about 70,000 clones, approximately 90% recorded once. Regarding the study as a whole: In a later analysis, the majority of CMV-associated beta chains seemingly showed HLA restriction. As was reported, the classifier diagnosed cytomegalovirus status with high specificity and sensitivity. Serostatus for CMV was the only available immune exposure information.

At sampling all donors were nominally healthy, likely with unrecorded immune exposures. The rearrangement uses TRBV9 and TRBJ2-3; 7 bases are a match to TRBD2. Sequenced material: PBMCs. The origin of this receptor is a young woman in good health and CMV-seropositive. CDR3 nucleotides: TGTGCCAGCAGCGTAGATCACCAGCTAGCGGTTAACACAGATACGCAGTATTTT. Translating gives CASSVDHQLAVNTDTQYF.